This T cell receptor (beta chain) was sequenced during a study of glioma-infiltrating T cells. This clonotype was found many times. Trimming took 2 bases from V and 1 from J, leaving 13 bases between them. Germline V gene lookup returns CDR1 DFQATT and CDR2 SNEGSKA (reference sequence). This CDR3 is built from 15 residues. TCR alpha and beta CDR3 regions were amplified from RNA using iRepertoire nested multiplex PCR. TCRdb ran MiXCR on the multiplex PCR reads and lists one entry per CDR3 protein. The sample has about 130,000 distinct CDR3 sequences, roughly 23% seen once. This clonotype was obtained from a human donor with low-grade glioma or glioblastoma, undergoing nonglioma brain surgery, or in good health (not recorded which). This chain uses TRBV20-1 with TRBJ2-3; tentative D call: TRBD2 (6 bases). Sequenced: glioma tissue, nonneoplastic brain tissue, or PBMCs (not recorded which). The CDR3 loop is CSARRPGLRTDTQYF. The CDR3 bases are TGCAGTGCTAGACGACCGGGACTCCGCACAGATACGCAGTATTTT.